The 32 T cell receptor beta chains below were found in one sample sequenced in a study of cytomegalovirus exposure and HLA in healthy donors. Use of 60 Vbeta and 13 Jbeta primers characterized the PCR. TCRdb keeps only in-frame clones here, not all; method: immunoSEQ multiplex PCR. The sample has some 110,000 clones. Sequencing used PBMCs. Every receptor here comes from a man aged 35 to 55 in good health and CMV-seronegative.

This chain joins TRBV4-1 and TRBJ1-1; 9 bases align to TRBD1. After removal of 2 bases from V and 7 bases from J, the junction contained 8 bases not matched to a gene. This CDR3 is built from 15 residues. Germline loops: CDR1 MGHRA, CDR2 YSYEKL. CDR3 DNA: TGCGCCAGCAGCCAACGATTGGGACAGGGATTTGAAGCTTTCTTT. This codes for CASSQRLGQGFEAFF.

The chain is built from TRBV9 and TRBJ2-3, with 8 bases identical to TRBD2. Trimming cost V 4 bases and J 4 bases; bases outside gene matches: 11. The CDR3 has 16 residues. Germline CDR1 SGDLS, CDR2 YYNGEE. The CDR3 region is CASSIGTRRGSDTQYF. The CDR3, as DNA: TGTGCCAGCAGCATCGGGACTAGGAGAGGATCAGATACGCAGTATTTT.

A remark on this clone: One end of the junction is discordant with germline, which a read error may explain. The gene calls are TRBV6-5 and TRBJ2-7, with D perhaps matching TRBD2 (5 bases). In germline, CDR1 is MNHEY, CDR2 SVGAGI. The CDR3 has 14 residues. The CDR3 reads CVSRLSLNSYEQYF. For the CDR3, the DNA is TGTGTCAGCAGACTATCCCTAAACTCCTACGAGCAGTACTTC.

The V call is TRBV7-2, the J call TRBJ2-1, with D possibly matching TRBD2 (6 bases). The CDR3 sequence is 15 residues long. V lost 3 bases to trimming and J lost 4 bases, with 13 bases between them. From germline, CDR1 is SGHTA and CDR2 FQGNSA. The CDR3 is CASSFAGSNYNEQFF. The CDR3 nucleotides read TGTGCCAGCAGCTTTGCGGGAAGTAATTACAATGAGCAGTTCTTC.

The chain couples TRBV10-3 to TRBJ2-1, with 9 bases matching TRBD2. This CDR3 comprises 13 residues. With 8 bases clipped from V and 2 bases from J, the junction kept 1 base outside the gene matches. CDR1 ENHRY and CDR2 SYGVKD come from the germline V gene. CDR3 bases: TGTGCCATCGCGGGAGGGCCCTACAATGAGCAGTTCTTC. Protein: CAIAGGPYNEQFF.

Remarks on this clone: This same CDR3 is encoded by further DNA sequences in the sample. The chain uses TRBV19 and TRBJ2-7, with D possibly matching TRBD2 (7 bases). V gave up 5 bases and J gave up 2 bases, with 10 bases separating them. The CDR3 loop spans 13 amino acids. Germline V gives CDR1 LNHDA, CDR2 SQIVND (reference sequence). As DNA, the CDR3 is TGTGCCAGTAGTCCCGGGGGGCCCTACGAGCAGTACTTC. Amino acids: CASSPGGPYEQYF.

The J gene is TRBJ2-5, the V gene TRBV5-6; no reliable D call. V gave up 4 bases and J gave up 2 bases, with 12 bases separating them. This CDR3 comprises 14 residues. The germline V gene encodes CDR1 SGHDT and CDR2 YYEEEE. CDR3 sequence reads: CASSRTGSQETQYF. In DNA form, the CDR3 reads TGTGCCAGCAGCCGCACCGGTTCGCAAGAGACCCAGTACTTC.

This chain joins TRBV5-6 and TRBJ2-4; 9 nucleotides match TRBD1. V gave up 4 bases and J gave up 2 bases; unmatched junction bases: 7. The germline V gene has CDR1 SGHDT and CDR2 YYEEEE. The CDR3 runs to 16 residues. The DNA of the CDR3 is TGTGCCAGCAGCGTACGGGACAGGGTAACCAAAAACATTCAGTACTTC. It specifies CASSVRDRVTKNIQYF.

The CDR3 is CASSFVTVSMDTQYF. In DNA, the CDR3 is TGTGCCAGCAGCTTCGTTACAGTTTCAATGGATACGCAGTATTTT. The V call is TRBV11-3, the J call TRBJ2-3; D uncertain. The V end lost 3 bases, the J end lost 6 bases, and 16 bases lay between the germline ends. This CDR3 is 15 amino acids long. The germline CDR1 and CDR2 sequences are SGHNT and YENEEA.

The chain joins TRBV6-6 to TRBJ2-1, with 12 bases matching TRBD1. V shed 5 bases, J shed 9 bases, and the junction held 8 bases outside the gene matches. This CDR3 has 15 amino acids. Germline V CDR1 and CDR2: MNHNY, SVGAGI (reference sequence). The DNA for the CDR3 is TGTGCCAGCAGTGCCACGGGACAGGGGGCTAGTGAGCAGTTCTTC. The encoded protein is CASSATGQGASEQFF.

The V gene is TRBV7-2, the J gene TRBJ1-4; 7 positions match TRBD1. Per the germline V gene, CDR1 is SGHTA and CDR2 is FQGNSA. The trim removed 1 base at V and 0 bases at J, leaving 11 bases unmatched. The CDR3 consists of 19 residues. The CDR3 loop is CASSLERRAGGATNEKLFF. The CDR3 DNA reads as TGTGCCAGCAGCTTAGAGCGTCGGGCAGGGGGAGCAACTAATGAAAAACTGTTTTTT. The complete variable domain, with remaining parts taken from reference TRBV7-2 and TRBJ1-4, reads GAGVSQSPSNKVTEKGKDVELRCDPISGHTALYWYRQSLGQGLEFLIYFQGNSAPDKSGLPSDRFSAERTGGSVSTLTIQRTQQEDSAVYLCASSLERRAGGATNEKLFFGSGTQLSVL.

The chain combines TRBV7-6 with TRBJ1-2, with 7 bases fitting TRBD1. The V and J ends lost 5 bases and 7 bases, in that order; junction bases with no gene match: 7. Germline assignment: CDR1 SGHVS and CDR2 FNYEAQ. The CDR3 has 13 amino acids. CDR3 DNA sequence: TGTGCCAGCAGCGCGCTGGGACAGTTTGGCTACACCTTC. This encodes CASSALGQFGYTF.

V usage is TRBV30 and J usage is TRBJ1-2; the D gene is possibly TRBD1 (6 bases). Per germline, CDR1 GTSNPN and CDR2 SVGIG (reference sequence). V was clipped by 3 bases and J by 6 bases, with 14 bases between them. The CDR3 is 13 amino acids. CDR3 protein: CAWSHGQYNGYTF. The DNA for the CDR3 is TGTGCCTGGAGCCATGGACAGTACAATGGCTACACCTTC.

This chain connects TRBV5-1 to TRBJ1-3; D is undetermined. The CDR3 is made up of 15 amino acids. Germline V gives CDR1 SGHRS, CDR2 YFSETQ. V was trimmed by 1 base and J by 3 bases, leaving 11 bases between them. The DNA of the CDR3 is TGCGCCAGCAGCTTGAGGTCGGGAGGTGGAAACACCATATATTTT. This encodes CASSLRSGGGNTIYF.

The V gene is TRBV4-2, the J gene TRBJ2-2; D is uncertain. V lost 0 bases and J lost 2, with 4 bases in between. The germline gives CDR1 LGHNA, CDR2 YNFKEQ. The CDR3 consists of 14 residues. The CDR3, as DNA: TGTGCCAGCAGCCAAGAACAAAACACCGGGGAGCTGTTTTTT. Translation gives CASSQEQNTGELFF.

The CDR3 region has the DNA TGCGCCAGCAGCCGCCAAATTGGGGGGAATTCACCCCTCCACTTT. This codes for CASSRQIGGNSPLHF. This chain connects TRBV5-1 to TRBJ1-6; the D gene is possibly TRBD1 (5 bases). The CDR3 consists of 15 residues. The V gene lost 4 bases and the J gene lost 7 bases, with 15 bases spanning the gap. Germline V gene lookup returns CDR1 SGHRS and CDR2 YFSETQ.

The V gene is TRBV5-1, the J gene TRBJ2-3; D is ambiguous. The germline V gene encodes CDR1 SGHRS and CDR2 YFSETQ. V was clipped by 0 bases and J by 0 bases, with 8 bases between them. This CDR3 is built from 15 residues. The chain's CDR3 is CASSLVGSSTDTQYF. The CDR3 nucleotides are TGCGCCAGCAGCTTGGTTGGCAGTAGCACAGATACGCAGTATTTT.

This chain joins TRBV11-3 and TRBJ2-7; D uncertain. V lost 3 bases and J 2 bases, leaving 5 bases between the germline ends. Germline CDR1 reads SGHNT; CDR2 reads YENEEA. The CDR3 consists of 12 residues. The CDR3 region has the DNA TGTGCCAGCAGCTTCGACACCTACGAGCAGTACTTC. As protein: CASSFDTYEQYF.

This sequence joins TRBV7-9 and TRBJ1-2; D remains ambiguous. The CDR3 runs to 16 residues. Germline assignment: CDR1 SEHNR and CDR2 FQNEAQ (reference sequence). V was pared by 1 base and J by 0 bases, with 12 bases between. The CDR3 DNA is TGTGCCAGCAGCTTAGATGGCATACAAGCTAACTATGGCTACACCTTC. This gives the protein CASSLDGIQANYGYTF.

The chain links TRBV2 to TRBJ2-7; 10 bases are a match to TRBD2. V lost 6 bases and J lost 5; bases outside the gene matches: 7. The CDR3 length is 14 residues. The germline V gene has CDR1 SNHLY and CDR2 FYNNEI. The CDR3 region is CASRGGLASDEQYF. CDR3 sequence (DNA): TGTGCCAGCAGAGGGGGACTAGCGAGTGACGAGCAGTACTTC.

The V and J genes are TRBV7-2 and TRBJ2-2; maybe TRBD1 (5 bases). Germline V gene sequence: CDR1 SGHTA, CDR2 FQGNSA. The CDR3 is made up of 13 amino acids. Trimming took 5 bases from V and 10 from J, leaving 14 bases between them. The CDR3, as DNA: TGTGCCAGCAGCCCCGGCCGAGGACAGGAGCTGTTTTTT. Protein product: CASSPGRGQELFF.

The chain couples TRBV5-5 to TRBJ2-3; 7 positions agree with TRBD2. Germline-derived CDR1 and CDR2 are SGHKS and YYEKEE (reference sequence). The CDR3 is 17 residues long. V shed 0 bases, J shed 4 bases, and the junction held 11 bases outside the gene matches. DNA for the CDR3: TGTGCCAGCAGCTTGGCTTGGGTAGGCGGGAGTTCAGATACGCAGTATTTT. It yields the protein CASSLAWVGGSSDTQYF.

The V and J genes are TRBV14 and TRBJ2-7, with D possibly being TRBD1 (6 bases). The CDR3 is made up of 14 amino acids. Trimming removed 5 bases at V and 0 bases at J, with 11 bases between. Germline lookup yields CDR1 SGHDN and CDR2 FVKESK. CDR3 DNA sequence: TGTGCCAGCAGCACCGGACAGCTCTCCTACGAGCAGTACTTC. Protein sequence: CASSTGQLSYEQYF.

This chain links TRBV6-1 with TRBJ1-1; the match to TRBD1 covers 10 bases. This CDR3 comprises 15 residues. Per the germline V gene, CDR1 is MNHNS and CDR2 is SASEGT. The J segment lost 1 base and the V segment lost 6 bases, leaving 5 bases of the junction unmatched. Here the CDR3 reads CASRDRGRGNTEAFF. The CDR3 bases are TGTGCCAGCAGAGACAGGGGGCGTGGGAACACTGAAGCTTTCTTT.

The CDR3 loop is CASSLLLGSNTDTQYF. In nucleotides, the CDR3 is TGCGCCAGCAGCTTGTTATTAGGGAGCAACACAGATACGCAGTATTTT. The rearrangement joins TRBV5-1 to TRBJ2-3, with D perhaps TRBD2 (5 bases). Trimming pared 1 base from V and 2 bases from J, leaving 14 bases between. The CDR3 extends over 16 amino acids. CDR1 is SGHRS, CDR2 YFSETQ, per germline.

This chain connects TRBV10-1 to TRBJ1-5; D not resolved. The germline gives CDR1 WNHNN, CDR2 SYGVQD (reference sequence). The CDR3 has 12 residues. The germline V and J ends were trimmed by 4 bases and 7 bases, with 8 bases remaining between them. The DNA for the CDR3 is TGCGCCAGCAGTGTCCCGGGGCAGCCCCAGCATTTT. It is translated as CASSVPGQPQHF.

The V gene is TRBV5-6, the J gene TRBJ2-5; 8 positions match TRBD1. Germline assignment: CDR1 SGHDT and CDR2 YYEEEE. The length of the CDR3 is 14 residues. The J segment lost 5 bases and the V segment lost 4 bases, leaving 7 bases of the junction unmatched. CDR3 loop: CASSAQGVGETQYF. The CDR3 DNA is TGTGCCAGCAGCGCACAGGGGGTAGGGGAGACCCAGTACTTC.

The V gene is TRBV28, the J gene TRBJ2-6, with D uncertain. This CDR3 has 15 residues. V was trimmed by 6 bases and J by 0 bases, leaving 9 bases between them. CDR1 MDHEN and CDR2 SYDVKM come from the germline V gene. The chain's CDR3 is CASRVRYSGANVLTF. The CDR3 DNA reads TGTGCCAGCAGGGTCAGATACTCTGGGGCCAACGTCCTGACTTTC.

The chain has TRBV27 and TRBJ2-7; D is possibly TRBD1 (6 bases). CDR3 size: 16 residues. The V and J ends lost 4 bases and 4 bases respectively, with 20 bases between them. CDR1 is MNHEY and CDR2 is SMNVEV in the germline V gene (reference sequence). CDR3 coding DNA: TGTGCCAGCAGTTCCCCAGGTGGGGGCCGGGCATACGAGCAGTACTTC. Translation: CASSSPGGGRAYEQYF.

The chain carries TRBV5-4 and TRBJ2-3, with D tentatively TRBD1 (5 bases). V gave up 3 bases and J gave up 6 bases, with 17 bases separating them. Germline V gene data show CDR1 as SGHNT and CDR2 as YYREEE (reference sequence). The CDR3 spans 15 residues. The DNA for the CDR3 is TGTGCCAGCAGCTCCCAGGGCCAAGGGGTTGATACGCAGTATTTT. Translating it yields CASSSQGQGVDTQYF.

J is TRBJ1-1 and V is TRBV11-2; perhaps TRBD1 as D (5 bases). The CDR3 covers 12 residues. Between the trimmed V and J ends, which lost 5 bases and 5 bases, there was a span of 9 bases. Germline CDR1 reads SGHAT; CDR2 reads FQNNGV. The CDR3 loop is CASSGGFTEAFF. Here the CDR3 DNA reads TGTGCCAGCAGCGGGGGGTTTACTGAAGCTTTCTTT.

The genes are TRBV28 and TRBJ1-1; D might be TRBD1 (6 bases). Deletions cut 7 bases from V and 3 bases from J, with 21 bases between. This CDR3 is 16 amino acids long. In germline, CDR1 is MDHEN, CDR2 SYDVKM. The DNA of the CDR3 is TGTGCCAGCAACTCAGGGTTGAAGGGGGGGGACACTGAAGCTTTCTTT. As protein: CASNSGLKGGDTEAFF.